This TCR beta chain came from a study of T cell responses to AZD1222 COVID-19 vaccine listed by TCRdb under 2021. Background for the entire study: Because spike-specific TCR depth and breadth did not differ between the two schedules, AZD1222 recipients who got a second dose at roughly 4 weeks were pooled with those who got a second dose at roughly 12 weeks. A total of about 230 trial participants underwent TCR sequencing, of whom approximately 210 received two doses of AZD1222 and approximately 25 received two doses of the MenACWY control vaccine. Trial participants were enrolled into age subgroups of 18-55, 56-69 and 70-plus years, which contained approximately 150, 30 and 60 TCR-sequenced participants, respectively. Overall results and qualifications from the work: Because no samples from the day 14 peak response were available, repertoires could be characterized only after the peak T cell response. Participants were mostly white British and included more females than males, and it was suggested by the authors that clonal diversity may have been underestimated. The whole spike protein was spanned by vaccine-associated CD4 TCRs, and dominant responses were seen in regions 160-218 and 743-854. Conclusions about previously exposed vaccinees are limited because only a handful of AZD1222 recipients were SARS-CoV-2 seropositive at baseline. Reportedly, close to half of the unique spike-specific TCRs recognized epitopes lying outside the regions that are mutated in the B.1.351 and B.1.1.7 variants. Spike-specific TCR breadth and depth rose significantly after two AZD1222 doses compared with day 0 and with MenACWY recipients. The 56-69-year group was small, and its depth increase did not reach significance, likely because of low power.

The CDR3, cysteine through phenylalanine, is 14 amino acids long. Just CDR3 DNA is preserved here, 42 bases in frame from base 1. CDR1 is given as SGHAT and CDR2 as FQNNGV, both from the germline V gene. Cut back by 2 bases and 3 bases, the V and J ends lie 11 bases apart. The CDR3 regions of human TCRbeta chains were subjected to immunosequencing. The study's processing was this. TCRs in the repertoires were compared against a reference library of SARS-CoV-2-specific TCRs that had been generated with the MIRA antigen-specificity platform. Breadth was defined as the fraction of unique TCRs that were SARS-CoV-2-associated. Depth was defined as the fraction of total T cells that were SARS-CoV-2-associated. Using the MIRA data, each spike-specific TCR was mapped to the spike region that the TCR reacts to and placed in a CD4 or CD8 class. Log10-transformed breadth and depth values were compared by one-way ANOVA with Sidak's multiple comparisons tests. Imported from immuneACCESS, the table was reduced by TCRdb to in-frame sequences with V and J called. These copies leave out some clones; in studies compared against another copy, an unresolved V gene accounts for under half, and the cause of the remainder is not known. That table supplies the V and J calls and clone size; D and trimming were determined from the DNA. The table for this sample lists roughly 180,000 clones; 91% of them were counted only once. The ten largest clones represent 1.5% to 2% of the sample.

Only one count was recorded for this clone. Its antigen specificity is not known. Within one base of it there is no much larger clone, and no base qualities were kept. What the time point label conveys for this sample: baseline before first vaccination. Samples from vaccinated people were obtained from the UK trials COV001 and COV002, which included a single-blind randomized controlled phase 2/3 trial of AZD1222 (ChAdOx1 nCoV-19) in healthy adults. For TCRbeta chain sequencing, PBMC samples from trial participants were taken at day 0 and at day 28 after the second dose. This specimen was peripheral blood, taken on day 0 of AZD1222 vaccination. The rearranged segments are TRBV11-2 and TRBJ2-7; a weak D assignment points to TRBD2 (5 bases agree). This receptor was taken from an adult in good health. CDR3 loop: CASSLSPGSYEQYF. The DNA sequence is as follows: TGTGCCAGCAGCTTATCTCCGGGAAGCTACGAGCAGTACTTC.